These 18 T cell receptor beta chains originate from one sample sequenced in a study of T cells expressing NK-cell markers. TCRdb re-called the 5' RACE reads and shows each CDR3 protein once, DNA omitted. The sample totals fewer than 550,000 distinct CDR3 sequences. Sequencing input: blood T cells: a sorted CD56 or NKG2C T cell subset, CD4+ or CD8+ T cells, or bulk PBMC T cells (not recorded which). The receptor source for this set is a woman between 50 and 59 years old in good health.

The chain links TRBV3-1 to TRBJ2-2; the D gene TCRdb calls, TRBD1, cannot be checked with no DNA. The CDR3 covers 14 residues. CDR1 is LGHDT and CDR2 is YNNKEL in the germline V gene (reference sequence). CDR3: CASMGQNPFGELFF.

This chain joins TRBV6-2 or TRBV6-3 and TRBJ2-5. The CDR3 contains 15 residues. Germline V CDR1 and CDR2: MNHEY, SVGEGT. The CDR3 loop is CASSYSRGFGETQYF.

The chain recombines TRBV5-1 with TRBJ2-3. This CDR3 comprises 16 residues. Germline V gene data show CDR1 as SGHRS and CDR2 as YFSETQ. The CDR3: CASSLAIARKSDTQYF.

V gene TRBV20-1 combines with J gene TRBJ1-5; TCRdb picks TRBD1, but there is no DNA to check that call. The CDR3 is 13 amino acids. Germline CDR1 is DFQATT and CDR2 is SNEGSKA (reference sequence). The CDR3 here is CSASEGPQQPQHF.

The rearrangement uses TRBV3-1 and TRBJ2-3. Per the germline V gene, CDR1 is LGHDT and CDR2 is YNNKEL (reference sequence). The CDR3 consists of 15 residues. The CDR3 is CASSQEATTTDTQYF.

The chain links TRBV7-9 to TRBJ2-5; without DNA, the TCRdb call of TRBD1 cannot be checked. CDR3 length: 15 amino acids. Germline V gives CDR1 SEHNR, CDR2 FQNEAQ (reference sequence). The CDR3 reads CASGPIQGGQETQYF.

The V gene is TRBV7-8, the J gene TRBJ2-7; the TCRdb call, TRBD1, lacks DNA for checking. In germline, CDR1 is SGHVS, CDR2 FQNEAQ. This CDR3 region has 14 residues. CDR3 protein: CASSLVRVDYEQYF.

The V call is TRBV5-1, the J call TRBJ2-5. CDR3 size: 12 residues. Germline loops: CDR1 SGHRS, CDR2 YFSETQ. CDR3 sequence: CASSSGQETQYF.

The chain carries TRBV12-3 or TRBV12-4 and TRBJ2-2; lacking DNA, the TRBD2 call made by TCRdb goes unchecked. The CDR3 spans 13 residues. The CDR3 spells CASGTSGILELFF.

The chain combines TRBV4-1 with TRBJ2-5. Germline CDR1 MGHRA, CDR2 YSYEKL. The length of the CDR3 is 13 residues. CDR3 loop: CASSLAARETQYF.

The chain uses TRBV3-1 and TRBJ1-2. The V gene's germline CDR1 is LGHDT and CDR2 YNNKEL (reference sequence). The CDR3 extends over 12 amino acids. The CDR3: CASSQGVYGYTF.

This sequence joins TRBV7-9 and TRBJ1-2; TCRdb names TRBD1, which stays unverified in the absence of DNA. The CDR3 runs to 12 residues. Germline V gene data show CDR1 as SEHNR and CDR2 as FQNEAQ (reference sequence). This CDR3 is CASNTGGGGYTF.

V usage is TRBV6-7 and J usage is TRBJ2-7; without DNA, the TCRdb call of TRBD1 cannot be checked. TRBV6-7 is reported as an ORF; its role is uncertain. This CDR3 spans 13 amino acids. CDR3 loop: CASSSRDSYEQYF.

The chain uses TRBV7-2 and TRBJ2-3; TCRdb lists TRBD2, though no DNA is available to test this call. CDR1 SGHTA and CDR2 FQGNSA come from the germline V gene. This CDR3 comprises 19 residues. The CDR3 here is CASSLDWASGRALIDTQYF.

The V gene is TRBV27, the J gene TRBJ1-5; TCRdb designates TRBD1, a call that cannot be tested without DNA. The CDR3 sequence is 15 residues long. CDR1 is MNHEY and CDR2 is SMNVEV in the germline V gene (reference sequence). CDR3 region: CASKMGAYSNQPQHF.

This chain connects TRBV5-1 to TRBJ2-2; no DNA is available, so the TRBD1 call from TCRdb remains unchecked. CDR3 size: 18 residues. Germline V gene lookup returns CDR1 SGHRS and CDR2 YFSETQ. CDR3 protein: CASSLSGWGQGGTGELFF.

This chain connects TRBV12-3 or TRBV12-4 to TRBJ2-1; TCRdb's D call, TRBD2, is unchecked because there is no DNA. The CDR3 runs 15 residues. The CDR3 sequence: CASNYAGLALGEQFF.

The chain couples TRBV12-3 or TRBV12-4 to TRBJ2-2; TCRdb's D gene call, TRBD1, goes unchecked for lack of DNA. The CDR3 consists of 15 residues. CDR3 in amino acids: CASSIAGTMTGELFF.